These 32 T cell receptor beta chains were sequenced from one sample in a study of blood T cell repertoires in COVID-19. The repertoire was sequenced with immunoSEQ multiplex PCR; TCRdb's copy has only in-frame clones and lacks some. The sample lists 150,000 to 200,000 clones; 70% to 90% were seen once. Sequencing used peripheral blood. Receptors originate from a woman aged 80 or over in a cohort sampled during active or convalescent COVID-19.

This chain uses TRBV9 with TRBJ1-6, with no clear D. Germline loops: CDR1 SGDLS, CDR2 YYNGEE. V was clipped by 0 bases and J by 7 bases, with 11 bases between them. This CDR3 is 15 amino acids long. CDR3 sequence: CASSVGPRWNSPLHF. In DNA form, the CDR3 reads TGTGCCAGCAGCGTAGGTCCCAGGTGGAATTCACCCCTCCACTTT. Drawing the rest from reference TRBV9 and TRBJ1-6, the complete variable domain is DSGVTQTPKHLITATGQRVTLRCSPRSGDLSVYWYQQSLDQGLQFLIQYYNGEERAKGNILERFSAQQFPDLHSELNLSSLELGDSALYFCASSVGPRWNSPLHFGNGTRLTVT.

The J gene is TRBJ2-6, the V gene TRBV7-6; 11 positions match TRBD1. The CDR3 is 17 residues long. The germline CDR1 and CDR2 sequences are SGHVS and FNYEAQ. Trimming cost V 4 bases and J 5 bases; bases outside gene matches: 7. CDR3 protein: CASSYPDRGLWANVLTF. CDR3 nucleotides: TGTGCCAGCAGCTACCCGGACAGGGGGCTTTGGGCCAACGTCCTGACTTTC.

This chain links TRBV6-2 or TRBV6-3 with TRBJ2-7, with 7 bases aligning to TRBD1. The junction had 10 bases not matched to a gene; V was cut back by 5 bases and J by 0 bases. The CDR3 is made up of 16 amino acids. CDR1 is MNHEY, CDR2 SVGEGT, per germline. As DNA, the CDR3 is TGTGCCAGCAGTCAGGGACAGAGACGGAGCTCCTACGAGCAGTACTTC. It yields the protein CASSQGQRRSSYEQYF.

This chain uses TRBV4-1 with TRBJ2-1, with 10 bases lining up with TRBD2. This CDR3 is 16 amino acids long. The germline gives CDR1 MGHRA, CDR2 YSYEKL. V was pared by 2 bases and J by 6 bases, with 7 bases of the junction left unmatched. As DNA, the CDR3 is TGCGCCAGCAGCCAAAACGGGGTAGCGGGAGGCAATGAGCAGTTCTTC. Translation gives CASSQNGVAGGNEQFF.

This clone occurred once. This chain links TRBV11-2 with TRBJ1-2; TRBD1 matches at 7 bases. CDR1 and CDR2 (germline): SGHAT, FQNNGV. J was trimmed by 4 bases and V by 1 base; bases with no gene match: 6. This CDR3 comprises 15 residues. CDR3 region: CASSLVLGGSYGYTF. The CDR3 DNA sequence: TGTGCCAGCAGCTTAGTATTAGGGGGCAGCTATGGCTACACCTTC.

This clone was found a few times. This chain joins TRBV6-6 and TRBJ2-2; no reliable D call. The germline V and J ends were trimmed by 5 bases and 5 bases, with 12 bases remaining between them. This CDR3 is built from 14 residues. Germline values: CDR1 MNHNY, CDR2 SVGAGI (reference sequence). The CDR3 spells CASSPRMTTGELFF. DNA for the CDR3: TGTGCCAGCAGTCCGCGGATGACTACCGGGGAGCTGTTTTTT.

The V gene is TRBV28, the J gene TRBJ1-5; TRBD1 matches at 7 bases. J lost 1 base, V lost 7 bases, and 10 bases had no gene match. Germline V lookup: CDR1 MDHEN, CDR2 SYDVKM. The CDR3 extends over 16 amino acids. The CDR3 here is CASTYTGARSNQPQHF. The CDR3 coding sequence is TGTGCCAGCACATATACAGGGGCTCGGAGCAATCAGCCCCAGCATTTT.

This chain joins TRBV6-2 or TRBV6-3 and TRBJ1-6, with a weak D call TRBD1 (6 bases). In germline, CDR1 is MNHEY, CDR2 SVGEGT. Trimming stripped 0 bases from V and 8 bases from J, with 11 bases between. CDR3 length equals 15 residues. This CDR3 is CASSYSWKGDSPLHF. In DNA form, the CDR3 reads TGTGCCAGCAGTTACTCGTGGAAGGGGGATTCACCCCTCCACTTT.

The chain has TRBV11-2 and TRBJ2-7; perhaps TRBD2 as D (6 bases). CDR1 is SGHAT and CDR2 is FQNNGV in the germline V gene. V lost 5 bases, J lost 0 bases, and 17 bases lay in between. The CDR3 is 16 amino acids. For the CDR3, the DNA is TGTGCCAGCAGCCCCTCGTTGGGGGGAGGCTCCTACGAGCAGTACTTC. Its translation is CASSPSLGGGSYEQYF.

CDR3 sequence reads: CASSLVQGAITGELFF. The CDR3, as DNA: TGTGCCAGCAGCTTGGTACAGGGGGCGATCACCGGGGAGCTGTTTTTT. This chain uses TRBV5-4 with TRBJ2-2; 9 nucleotides line up with TRBD1. Germline values: CDR1 SGHNT, CDR2 YYREEE (reference sequence). V lost 0 bases, J lost 4 bases, and 4 bases stayed unmatched. The CDR3 length is 16 residues.

CDR3 amino acids: CAIRGLAGEQFF. The CDR3 DNA sequence: TGTGCCATCAGAGGACTAGCGGGGGAGCAGTTCTTC. The chain links TRBV10-3 to TRBJ2-1; 12 bases map to TRBD2. The germline V gene encodes CDR1 ENHRY and CDR2 SYGVKD. This CDR3 contains 12 residues. J gave up 10 bases and V 6 bases, and 1 base lay outside the gene matches.

V gene TRBV2 combines with J gene TRBJ1-4, with TRBD1 matching over 11 bases. Unmatched junction bases numbered 25, after V lost 7 bases and J lost 0 bases. This CDR3 is built from 23 residues. Germline CDR1 reads SNHLY; CDR2 reads FYNNEI. The CDR3 reads CASKTAAWTGGRRGYTTNEKLFF. In DNA form, the CDR3 reads TGTGCCAGCAAGACTGCGGCCTGGACAGGGGGCAGAAGAGGGTACACAACTAATGAAAAACTGTTTTTT.

The chain employs TRBV5-1 and TRBJ2-3, with D maybe TRBD2 (7 bases). Trimming left V 5 bases short and J 0 bases short, with 25 bases between. CDR3 length equals 19 residues. Germline CDR1 reads SGHRS; CDR2 reads YFSETQ. The CDR3: CASRNVGGRAGHSTDTQYF. CDR3 bases: TGCGCCAGCAGGAATGTTGGGGGTCGAGCGGGACATAGCACAGATACGCAGTATTTT.

The rearrangement links TRBV27 to TRBJ1-4; TRBD1 matches 9 bases. Germline CDR1 MNHEY, CDR2 SMNVEV (reference sequence). V trimming: 4 bases; J trimming: 5 bases; junction bases outside the gene matches: 32. The CDR3 loop spans 24 amino acids. The CDR3 loop is CASSSRRPGQGEAFGGDPNEKLFF. CDR3 DNA sequence: TGTGCCAGCAGTTCCAGACGACCGGGACAGGGTGAGGCCTTCGGTGGCGACCCGAATGAAAAACTGTTTTTT.

The genes are TRBV28 and TRBJ2-5, with D perhaps TRBD2 (5 bases). This CDR3 spans 12 amino acids. The V and J ends lost 3 bases and 3 bases respectively, with 5 bases between them. Germline V gives CDR1 MDHEN, CDR2 SYDVKM. The CDR3 is CASSFGEETQYF. The CDR3 nucleotides read TGTGCCAGCAGTTTCGGGGAAGAGACCCAGTACTTC.

The CDR3: CASSLDAQGGTNEKLFF. CDR3 coding DNA: TGTGCCAGCAGCTTAGACGCGCAGGGGGGAACTAATGAAAAACTGTTTTTT. The V gene is TRBV11-3, the J gene TRBJ1-4; the match to TRBD1 covers 7 bases. Germline assignment: CDR1 SGHNT and CDR2 YENEEA. V shed 0 bases and J 1 base; nucleotides not matched to a gene: 5. This CDR3 has 17 amino acids.

This clone showed up just once. This chain joins TRBV19 and TRBJ2-3, with D maybe TRBD1 (6 bases). The CDR3 loop spans 19 amino acids. Germline lookup yields CDR1 LNHDA and CDR2 SQIVND (reference sequence). Trimming pared 6 bases from V and 0 bases from J, leaving 25 bases between. The CDR3, as DNA: TGTGCCAGTAGACGGTCGGCACTAAGGGGGTATCAAAGCACAGATACGCAGTATTTT. Translated: CASRRSALRGYQSTDTQYF.

The chain is built from TRBV27 and TRBJ2-3; tentative D call: TRBD2 (5 bases). Germline V lookup: CDR1 MNHEY, CDR2 SMNVEV (reference sequence). Between the trimmed V and J ends, which lost 6 bases and 2 bases, there was a span of 24 bases. The CDR3 extends over 18 amino acids. The CDR3 region is CASSRTRETLIITDTQYF. The CDR3 DNA sequence: TGTGCCAGCAGCCGAACTAGGGAGACACTTATTATCACAGATACGCAGTATTTT.

This chain connects TRBV2 to TRBJ2-1; tentative D call: TRBD2 (5 bases). The V end was cut by 8 bases, the J end by 7 bases, with 24 bases between. Germline loops: CDR1 SNHLY, CDR2 FYNNEI. This CDR3 is built from 16 residues. In nucleotides, the CDR3 is TGTGCCAGCTACCCTCTCGACTACCGAGGAGGTAATGAGCAGTTCTTC. Translation: CASYPLDYRGGNEQFF.

This chain uses TRBV7-8 with TRBJ1-5; D may be TRBD1 (5 bases). CDR3 length: 16 residues. V lost 5 bases and J lost 2, with 16 bases in between. CDR1 is SGHVS, CDR2 FQNEAQ, per germline. The CDR3 DNA reads TGTGCCAGCAGCCCTAGTGGGGGGACGGGCAATCAGCCCCAGCATTTT. It specifies CASSPSGGTGNQPQHF.

The rearrangement joins TRBV30 to TRBJ1-3; tentative D call: TRBD1 (5 bases). V was clipped by 4 bases and J by 5 bases, with 18 bases between them. CDR1 and CDR2 from the germline V gene are GTSNPN and SVGIG (reference sequence). The CDR3 consists of 15 residues. For the CDR3, the DNA is TGTGCCTGGACGGGCCGCGGGGCGAGCAGAAACACCATATATTTT. Translated, it gives CAWTGRGASRNTIYF.

V is TRBV30 and J is TRBJ2-5; 9 nucleotides align to TRBD2. This CDR3 has 14 residues. Per germline, CDR1 GTSNPN and CDR2 SVGIG (reference sequence). V was pared by 4 bases and J by 2 bases, with 5 bases of the junction left unmatched. CDR3 bases: TGTGCCTGGAAGCTAGCGGGGTCACAAGAGACCCAGTACTTC. Residues: CAWKLAGSQETQYF. Together with reference TRBV30 and TRBJ2-5, the CDR3 gives the full variable domain: SQTIHQWPATLVQPVGSPLSLECTVEGTSNPNLYWYRQAAGRGLQLLFYSVGIGQISSEVPQNLSASRPQDRQFILSSKKLLLSDSGFYLCAWKLAGSQETQYFGPGTRLLVL.

The J gene is TRBJ1-3, the V gene TRBV5-1; D perhaps matches TRBD1 (5 bases). The CDR3 consists of 15 residues. With 4 bases removed from V and 0 bases from J, the gap between germline ends came to 11 bases. CDR1 and CDR2 (germline): SGHRS, YFSETQ. DNA for the CDR3: TGCGCCAGCAGCGTCACAGGCCACTCTGGAAACACCATATATTTT. It is translated as CASSVTGHSGNTIYF.

V and J are TRBV9 and TRBJ1-2; 7 bases are a match to TRBD1. CDR1 and CDR2 from the germline V gene are SGDLS and YYNGEE. V gave up 2 bases and J gave up 1 base; unmatched junction bases: 2. This CDR3 comprises 14 residues. CDR3 sequence (DNA): TGTGCCAGCAGCGTGGGACAGCTTAACTATGGCTACACCTTC. Translating it yields CASSVGQLNYGYTF.

The chain joins TRBV13 to TRBJ1-6; 8 bases fit TRBD1. There are 14 residues in the CDR3. Germline V gene sequence: CDR1 PRHDT, CDR2 FYEKMQ (reference sequence). Losses at the gene ends were 7 bases for V and 6 bases for J; bases not matched to a gene: 5. As DNA, the CDR3 is TGTGCCAGCAAAAGGACAGGGATTAATTCACCCCTCCACTTT. As protein: CASKRTGINSPLHF. The full variable domain, in which reference TRBV13 and TRBJ1-6 provide the parts outside the CDR3, is AAGVIQSPRHLIKEKRETATLKCYPIPRHDTVYWYQQGPGQDPQFLISFYEKMQSDKGSIPDRFSAQQFSDYHSELNMSSLELGDSALYFCASKRTGINSPLHFGNGTRLTVT.

This rearrangement joins TRBV5-1 to TRBJ2-7, with 11 bases identical to TRBD2. Per the germline V gene, CDR1 is SGHRS and CDR2 is YFSETQ. V shed 4 bases, J shed 3 bases, and the junction held 3 bases outside the gene matches. This CDR3 spans 14 amino acids. CDR3 in DNA: TGCGCCAGCAGCGCCGGGACTAGCGGCTACGAGCAGTACTTC. Encoded protein: CASSAGTSGYEQYF.

This clone was counted a single time. The J gene is TRBJ1-6, the V gene TRBV5-6; the D gene is possibly TRBD1 (5 bases). Germline CDR1 and CDR2: SGHDT and YYEEEE. The V gene lost 0 bases and the J gene lost 8 bases, with 18 bases spanning the gap. The CDR3 is made up of 17 amino acids. The CDR3 is CASSLVGQGIGDSPLHF. The CDR3 nucleotides read TGTGCCAGCAGCTTGGTGGGCCAGGGAATAGGGGATTCACCCCTCCACTTT.

The chain uses TRBV4-1 and TRBJ1-2; maybe TRBD1 (5 bases). V was cut by 1 base and J by 6 bases, with 12 bases left in between. The CDR3 length is 14 residues. CDR1 and CDR2 (germline): MGHRA, YSYEKL. CDR3 loop: CASSQVARADGYTF. For the CDR3, the DNA is TGCGCCAGCAGCCAAGTGGCCAGGGCGGATGGCTACACCTTC.

V gene TRBV10-1 combines with J gene TRBJ1-3; possibly TRBD1 for D (6 bases). The CDR3 length is 16 residues. The germline V and J ends were trimmed by 3 bases and 0 bases, with 12 bases remaining between them. Germline CDR1 reads WNHNN; CDR2 reads SYGVQD (reference sequence). The CDR3 protein is CASSDAGTRSGNTIYF. The CDR3 region has the DNA TGCGCCAGCAGTGACGCCGGGACACGCTCTGGAAACACCATATATTTT.

The chain uses TRBV3-1 (or the pseudogene TRBV3-2) and TRBJ2-3, with unresolved D. There are 15 residues in the CDR3. Germline CDR1 and CDR2: LGHDT and YNNKEL (reference sequence). Deletions cut 4 bases from V and 2 bases from J, with 13 bases between. As DNA, the CDR3 is TGTGCCAGCAGCCCCACGGCGGATCTCACAGATACGCAGTATTTT. Its translation is CASSPTADLTDTQYF.

V gene TRBV7-9 combines with J gene TRBJ2-7, with D possibly TRBD1 on 5 matching bases. V was cut by 1 base and J by 3 bases, with 13 bases left in between. The CDR3 covers 15 residues. Germline-derived CDR1 and CDR2 are SEHNR and FQNEAQ (reference sequence). CDR3 region: CASSLVVGRDYEQYV. The CDR3 DNA reads as TGTGCCAGCAGCTTAGTAGTCGGCAGGGACTACGAGCAGTACGTC.

The chain links TRBV20-1 to TRBJ1-2, with D possibly TRBD1 on 6 matching bases. The CDR3 sequence is 11 residues long. Trimming removed 7 bases from V and 6 bases from J, with 12 bases in between. Germline V gene sequence: CDR1 DFQATT, CDR2 SNEGSKA (reference sequence). CDR3 coding DNA: TGCAGTGGTAACAGGGAGAATGGCTACACCTTC. Protein: CSGNRENGYTF.